What follows is one T cell receptor beta chain and its context. Its target is not known. The V segment lost 4 bases and the J segment 6 bases; nucleotides outside the gene matches: 4. The CDR3 totals 14 residues. Germline loops: CDR1 MGHRA, CDR2 YSYEKL. The sample is drawn from a study of Ad26.COV2.S vaccination and SARS-CoV-2 variants. Across the study: Ad26.COV2.S given intramuscularly, once or twice 56 days apart. Findings of the study overall: The TCR breadth and depth analyses may have understated or missed part of the total T cell responses.

Treatment noted: some 20 received Ad26.COV2.S at low or high dose, single or two shots; five or six received placebo; per-sample allocation not given. Collection of samples fell on day 63 after the first vaccine or placebo injection. Only in-frame clones appear in the TCRdb table, and some are missing; sequencing was by immunoSEQ multiplex PCR. The sample carries 300,000 to 500,000 clones, about 85% recorded once. The J gene is TRBJ2-1, the V gene TRBV4-1, with 9 nucleotides matching TRBD2. The sample here was peripheral blood, taken in a trial of Ad26.COV2.S vaccine versus placebo. This TCR derives from a person between 18 and 65 years old who received the Ad26.COV2.S COVID-19 vaccine or a placebo. The CDR3 coding sequence is TGCGCCAGCAGCCGGGGACTAGCCAGCAATGAGCAGTTCTTC. It is translated as CASSRGLASNEQFF.